This T cell receptor beta chain was captured by sequencing in a study of T cells in Graves' hyperthyroidism and ophthalmopathy. Patients with uncontrolled infections, other autoimmune diseases, pregnancy or lactation were excluded. Amplified regions were TCR beta CDR3 sequences from RNA transcripts. First-round RT-PCR of the TCR CDR3 relied on the HTBI primer set. One entry per CDR3 protein, called by TCRdb with MiXCR from the multiplex PCR reads. This sample carries roughly 700,000 distinct CDR3 sequences, 17% of them seen once, and the ten largest clones take 15% to 17%. The sequencing sample was made of blood. This receptor was obtained from a man aged 50-60 years with Graves' hyperthyroidism.

DNA of the CDR3: TGTGCCAGCAGCTTTATCGGGACAGGGGAGACCTACGAGCAGTACTTC. This sequence encodes CASSFIGTGETYEQYF. The chain couples TRBV13 to TRBJ2-7; 10 positions agree with TRBD1. V dropped 3 bases and J dropped 2; count of bases not matched to a gene: 7. The CDR3 totals 16 residues. The germline CDR1 and CDR2 sequences are PRHDT and FYEKMQ (reference sequence).